A single sample is the source of the 24 T cell receptor beta chains below, sequenced in a study of T cell responses to AZD1222 COVID-19 vaccine. The protocol was immunoSEQ multiplex PCR, while the TCRdb copy is restricted to in-frame clones and leaves out a portion. The data contain fewer than 150,000 clones, 84% of them singletons. The input for sequencing was peripheral blood, taken on day 0 of AZD1222 vaccination. The receptors were sampled from an adult in good health.

This clone appeared a few times. The V and J genes are TRBV3-1 (or the pseudogene TRBV3-2) and TRBJ1-5, with TRBD1 as a possible D gene (5 bases). Germline lookup yields CDR1 LGHDT and CDR2 YNNKEL (reference sequence). Trimming removed 0 bases from V and 1 base from J, with 7 bases in between. CDR3 length: 15 amino acids. The CDR3 bases are TGTGCCAGCAGCCAAGATGCAGGGAGCAATCAGCCCCAGCATTTT. It translates to CASSQDAGSNQPQHF.

The rearrangement joins TRBV6-4 to TRBJ1-5; TRBD1 aligns across 7 bases. This CDR3 comprises 17 residues. Germline V gives CDR1 MRHNA, CDR2 SNTAGT. Trimming removed 2 bases from V and 7 bases from J; junction bases left unmatched: 14. DNA of the CDR3: TGTGCCAGCAGTGACCCTAACCTAAGGGGGCAGGGGCAGCCCCAGCATTTT. Translating it yields CASSDPNLRGQGQPQHF.

In this sample, this clone turned up once. V gene TRBV19 combines with J gene TRBJ1-5; the match to TRBD1 covers 8 bases. CDR3 length: 17 residues. The V gene's germline CDR1 is LNHDA and CDR2 SQIVND (reference sequence). V gave up 3 bases and J gave up 0 bases; unmatched junction bases: 7. CDR3 sequence: CASSIDGQGDSNQPQHF. The CDR3 nucleotides read TGTGCCAGTAGTATCGATGGACAGGGAGATAGCAATCAGCCCCAGCATTTT.

The chain has TRBV28 and TRBJ1-6; 9 nucleotides line up with TRBD1. The germline CDR1 and CDR2 sequences are MDHEN and SYDVKM. V lost 3 bases to trimming and J lost 10 bases; unmatched junction nucleotides: 7. The CDR3 is 15 amino acids. The DNA of the CDR3 is TGTGCCAGCAGTTTCAGTGGACAGGGGAACTCACCCCTCCACTTT. The encoded protein is CASSFSGQGNSPLHF. Filled out from reference TRBV28 and TRBJ1-6, the complete variable domain reads DVKVTQSSRYLVKRTGEKVFLECVQDMDHENMFWYRQDPGLGLRLIYFSYDVKMKEKGDIPEGYSVSREKKERFSLILESASTNQTSMYLCASSFSGQGNSPLHFGNGTRLTVT.

The chain combines TRBV30 with TRBJ1-1; D possibly corresponds to TRBD1 (5 bases). CDR3 length: 13 residues. The V and J ends lost 0 bases and 5 bases respectively, with 10 bases between them. The germline V gene encodes CDR1 GTSNPN and CDR2 SVGIG (reference sequence). CDR3 DNA sequence: TGTGCCTGGAGTGTATCGGGGCAGACTGAAGCTTTCTTT. This sequence encodes CAWSVSGQTEAFF.

The chain joins TRBV6-1 to TRBJ2-2; TRBD1 aligns across 9 bases. The V gene's germline CDR1 is MNHNS and CDR2 SASEGT. The junction had 11 bases not matched to a gene; V was cut back by 2 bases and J by 7 bases. This CDR3 region has 17 residues. For the CDR3, the DNA is TGTGCCAGCAGTGAAAAAGGGACAGGGATTCATGGCGGGGAGCTGTTTTTT. Encoded protein: CASSEKGTGIHGGELFF.

This clone has just one count. The CDR3 protein is CASSYGVGEDYTF. In DNA form, the CDR3 reads TGTGCCAGCAGTTACGGTGTGGGAGAAGACTACACCTTC. V gene TRBV6-5 combines with J gene TRBJ1-2; D is unresolved. CDR1 is MNHEY, CDR2 SVGAGI, per germline. V was trimmed by 2 bases and J by 10 bases, leaving 14 bases between them. The CDR3 has 13 residues.

The rearrangement links TRBV5-1 to TRBJ1-1, with D tentatively TRBD1 (6 bases). Trimming stripped 5 bases from V and 2 bases from J, with 13 bases between. This CDR3 spans 14 amino acids. From germline, CDR1 is SGHRS and CDR2 YFSETQ. Here the CDR3 reads CASRTGTRNTEAFF. The CDR3 DNA follows: TGCGCCAGCAGAACCGGGACACGAAACACTGAAGCTTTCTTT.

This chain connects TRBV28 to TRBJ2-5; 7 nucleotides match TRBD1. V was clipped by 11 bases and J by 2 bases; unmatched bases: 26. The CDR3 covers 19 residues. The germline V gene encodes CDR1 MDHEN and CDR2 SYDVKM. The CDR3 region is CAASQGQTSLYILQETQYF. CDR3 bases: TGTGCCGCATCACAGGGACAGACCTCGTTGTACATTCTACAAGAGACCCAGTACTTC.

The chain combines TRBV4-2 with TRBJ1-1, with D unresolved. The CDR3 has 11 residues. Per germline, CDR1 LGHNA and CDR2 YNFKEQ. The V end lost 7 bases, the J end lost 4 bases, and 7 bases lay between the germline ends. In DNA, the CDR3 is TGTGCCAGCACCCTAGGCACTGAAGCTTTCTTT. Translating it yields CASTLGTEAFF.

The gene calls are TRBV5-1 and TRBJ1-4; D call uncertain. Germline V gives CDR1 SGHRS, CDR2 YFSETQ. V lost 6 bases and J 0 bases, leaving 9 bases between the germline ends. CDR3 length equals 14 residues. The CDR3 region is CASTPDATNEKLFF. The CDR3 nucleotides read TGCGCCAGCACCCCAGACGCAACTAATGAAAAACTGTTTTTT.

V is TRBV28 and J is TRBJ2-3, with a weak D call TRBD1 (6 bases). CDR1 and CDR2 (germline): MDHEN, SYDVKM. The CDR3 covers 16 residues. Trimming removed 4 bases at V and 12 bases at J, with 26 bases between. The CDR3 region is CASSSEGQLSRSVQYF. The CDR3 nucleotides are TGTGCCAGCAGTTCTGAAGGACAGCTCAGTCGGAGTGTACAGTATTTT.

This chain joins TRBV7-3 and TRBJ2-1; tentatively, D is TRBD2 (5 bases). This CDR3 is built from 13 residues. The V end lost 5 bases, the J end lost 3 bases, and 8 bases lay between the germline ends. Germline V gene sequence: CDR1 SGHTA, CDR2 FQGTGA. CDR3 coding DNA: TGTGCCAGCAGCAAAACTAGCTACAATGAGCAGTTCTTC. It translates to CASSKTSYNEQFF.

This chain links TRBV28 with TRBJ2-4; 7 bases are shared with TRBD1. The CDR3 extends over 14 amino acids. Germline lookup yields CDR1 MDHEN and CDR2 SYDVKM. J gave up 6 bases and V 8 bases, and 10 bases lay outside the gene matches. CDR3 residues: CASYSRGHGNIQYF. For the CDR3, the DNA is TGTGCCAGCTATAGTAGGGGGCATGGAAACATTCAGTACTTC.

The chain recombines TRBV5-6 with TRBJ1-3; D perhaps matches TRBD1 (6 bases). The germline V gene has CDR1 SGHDT and CDR2 YYEEEE. V was shortened by 5 bases and J by 4 bases, with 22 bases between the two germline ends. The CDR3 sequence is 17 residues long. For the CDR3, the DNA is TGTGCCAGCAGACTTACGGGCAGGGGAGTTTCGGGAAACACCATATATTTT. Protein: CASRLTGRGVSGNTIYF.

The chain joins TRBV6-1 to TRBJ2-5; D may be TRBD2 (5 bases). Trimming stripped 6 bases from V and 7 bases from J, with 9 bases between. This CDR3 contains 11 residues. Germline CDR1 is MNHNS and CDR2 is SASEGT. CDR3 sequence: CASSLEGTQYF. As DNA, the CDR3 is TGTGCCAGCAGCCTCGAGGGGACCCAGTACTTC.

This clone showed up just a few times. The rearrangement links TRBV19 to TRBJ2-2; 7 bases map to TRBD1. After removal of 6 bases from V and 7 bases from J, the junction contained 17 bases not matched to a gene. Germline CDR1 reads LNHDA; CDR2 reads SQIVND (reference sequence). The length of the CDR3 is 17 residues. The CDR3 protein is CASRDMTGKRVIGELFF. The CDR3 nucleotides are TGTGCCAGTAGAGATATGACAGGGAAAAGAGTGATCGGGGAGCTGTTTTTT.

The chain combines TRBV2 with TRBJ2-3; D unclear. CDR3 size: 16 residues. Between the trimmed V and J ends, which lost 2 bases and 1 base, there was a span of 13 bases. The V gene's germline CDR1 is SNHLY and CDR2 FYNNEI. The CDR3 spells CASSETGGYGTDTQYF. CDR3 in DNA: TGTGCCAGCAGTGAAACGGGCGGTTACGGCACAGATACGCAGTATTTT.

To note about this clone: The same CDR3 arises from other DNA sequences in this sample as well. The chain couples TRBV29-1 to TRBJ2-7; 10 bases are shared with TRBD1. The CDR3 has 14 residues. V dropped 7 bases and J dropped 1; count of bases not matched to a gene: 7. Germline V gene sequence: CDR1 SQVTM, CDR2 ANQGSEA. This chain's CDR3 is CSASGTGDSYEQYF. CDR3 DNA sequence: TGCAGCGCGTCCGGGACAGGGGATTCCTACGAGCAGTACTTC.

The sample holds one count of this clone. The rearrangement uses TRBV19 and TRBJ2-2; weak D call: TRBD1 (5 bases). Trimming removed 6 bases at V and 5 bases at J, with 13 bases between. This CDR3 spans 14 amino acids. The germline V gene has CDR1 LNHDA and CDR2 SQIVND (reference sequence). The CDR3: CASSFDSWTGELFF. DNA for the CDR3: TGTGCCAGTAGCTTCGACAGCTGGACCGGGGAGCTGTTTTTT.

The chain joins TRBV6-2 or TRBV6-3 to TRBJ2-1, with D uncertain. The CDR3 contains 15 residues. Germline CDR1 reads MNHEY; CDR2 reads SVGEGT. Trimming took off 7 bases at V and 0 bases at J, with 13 bases between the two ends. The CDR3 region has the DNA TGTGCCAGCATCCCAGACGGAAGCTCCTACAATGAGCAGTTCTTC. Translation: CASIPDGSSYNEQFF.

A single count supports this clone. This same CDR3 is encoded by further DNA sequences in the sample. The chain employs TRBV5-1 and TRBJ2-3; D unresolved. The CDR3 spans 15 residues. Germline CDR1 reads SGHRS; CDR2 reads YFSETQ. Trimming cost V 2 bases and J 2 bases, with 12 bases left between them. CDR3 loop: CASSLRSGPTDTQYF. In DNA form, the CDR3 reads TGCGCCAGCAGCTTACGGTCCGGGCCCACAGATACGCAGTATTTT.

The CDR3 DNA sequence: TGTGCCAGCAGCTTACTACAGGGGGGAAAGACTGAAGCTTTCTTT. Its protein is CASSLLQGGKTEAFF. The genes are TRBV7-2 and TRBJ1-1, with 8 bases that match TRBD1. V shed 2 bases and J 5 bases; nucleotides not matched to a gene: 7. The CDR3 has 15 amino acids. Germline assignment: CDR1 SGHTA and CDR2 FQGNSA.

The rearrangement links TRBV5-1 to TRBJ1-2, with 9 bases lining up with TRBD1. V was pared by 4 bases and J by 0 bases, with 4 bases of the junction left unmatched. The CDR3 length is 15 residues. The germline CDR1 and CDR2 sequences are SGHRS and YFSETQ. CDR3 nucleotide sequence: TGCGCCAGCAGCGAAACAGGGGGCACTAACTATGGCTACACCTTC. This sequence encodes CASSETGGTNYGYTF. The entire variable domain, with the rest obtained from reference TRBV5-1 and TRBJ1-2, is as follows: KAGVTQTPRYLIKTRGQQVTLSCSPISGHRSVSWYQQTPGQGLQFLFEYFSETQRNKGNFPGRFSGRQFSNSRSEMNVSTLELGDSALYLCASSETGGTNYGYTFGSGTRLTVV.